This entry lists 21 T cell receptor beta chains sequenced from one sample in a study of blood T cell repertoires in COVID-19. Clones were sequenced by immunoSEQ multiplex PCR, and TCRdb holds only the in-frame ones, with some missing. Of more than 95,000 clones in the sample, around nine tenths are singletons; the top ten hold roughly 2%. The material sequenced was peripheral blood. All receptors derive from a man aged 45 to 65 with COVID-19, enrolled during active disease.

The sample holds one count of this clone. The chain uses TRBV6-5 and TRBJ1-1; 10 bases match TRBD1. Losses at the gene ends were 6 bases for V and 10 bases for J; bases not matched to a gene: 11. There are 14 residues in the CDR3. Per germline, CDR1 MNHEY and CDR2 SVGAGI. Here the CDR3 reads CASRPTGGPARAFF. CDR3 bases: TGTGCCAGCAGACCGACAGGGGGCCCCGCCCGAGCTTTCTTT.

The gene calls are TRBV19 and TRBJ1-1, with TRBD1 as a possible D gene (6 bases). Germline V lookup: CDR1 LNHDA, CDR2 SQIVND (reference sequence). Trimming stripped 5 bases from V and 5 bases from J, with 15 bases between. The CDR3 spans 14 residues. For the CDR3, the DNA is TGTGCCAGTAGTGACAAGGGGGACGATACTGAAGCTTTCTTT. Translated: CASSDKGDDTEAFF.

The chain links TRBV19 to TRBJ1-2, with TRBD1 identical over 10 bases. CDR1 and CDR2 from the germline V gene are LNHDA and SQIVND (reference sequence). Trimming took 6 bases from V and 4 from J; bases not matched to a gene: 5. This CDR3 contains 14 residues. The CDR3 DNA is TGTGCCAGTAGGAGGGACAGGGGTGGCTATGGCTACACCTTC. It yields the protein CASRRDRGGYGYTF.

The CDR3 DNA is TGCGCCAGCAGTGAGTCAAAGGACAGTGACAATGAGCAGTTCTTC. Amino acids: CASSESKDSDNEQFF. The V gene is TRBV10-1, the J gene TRBJ2-1; weak D call: TRBD1 (6 bases). Germline assignment: CDR1 WNHNN and CDR2 SYGVQD (reference sequence). The ends were cut back, 0 bases at V and 5 bases at J, with 11 bases in the middle. The CDR3 has 15 amino acids.

The sample holds one count of this clone. Other nucleotide sequences from this sample produce the same CDR3. J is TRBJ2-5 and V is TRBV5-4, with a weak D call TRBD2 (6 bases). CDR3 length: 13 residues. Deletions cut 4 bases from V and 4 bases from J, with 11 bases between. Germline values: CDR1 SGHNT, CDR2 YYREEE (reference sequence). The CDR3 reads CASSPGTGETQYF. CDR3 coding DNA: TGTGCCAGCAGCCCGGGGACTGGAGAGACCCAGTACTTC.

The rearrangement links TRBV9 to TRBJ2-6, with unresolved D. Trimming removed 4 bases from V and 0 bases from J, with 11 bases in between. CDR3 size: 16 residues. Germline CDR1 and CDR2: SGDLS and YYNGEE. This chain's CDR3 is CASSLPRSSGANVLTF. The CDR3 coding sequence is TGTGCCAGCAGCCTCCCTAGGAGCTCTGGGGCCAACGTCCTGACTTTC.

The chain employs TRBV5-1 and TRBJ2-2; 12 nucleotides align to TRBD2. V shed 3 bases and J 1 base; nucleotides not matched to a gene: 1. There are 16 residues in the CDR3. Germline V gene lookup returns CDR1 SGHRS and CDR2 YFSETQ. The CDR3 DNA is TGCGCCAGCAGCTCGGGACTAGCGGGGAACACCGGGGAGCTGTTTTTT. Residues: CASSSGLAGNTGELFF.

The chain links TRBV14 to TRBJ1-2; 11 bases agree with TRBD1. Looked up from germline, CDR1 is SGHDN and CDR2 is FVKESK. J gave up 8 bases and V 5 bases, and 13 bases lay outside the gene matches. The CDR3 contains 16 residues. CDR3 loop: CASSTRTGGAIRGYTF. The CDR3 nucleotides read TGTGCCAGCAGCACTCGGACAGGGGGCGCGATTCGAGGCTACACCTTC. The full variable domain, rest sourced from reference TRBV14 and TRBJ1-2, is EAGVTQFPSHSVIEKGQTVTLRCDPISGHDNLYWYRRVMGKEIKFLLHFVKESKQDESGMPNNRFLAERTGGTYSTLKVQPAELEDSGVYFCASSTRTGGAIRGYTFGSGTRLTVV.

The DNA for the CDR3 is TGTGCCAGCAGTTTAGCCCCCCCGACTAGCTCCCCCTACGAGCAGTACTTC. This translates into CASSLAPPTSSPYEQYF. J is TRBJ2-7 and V is TRBV28; 7 nucleotides match TRBD2. This CDR3 spans 17 amino acids. Germline CDR1 is MDHEN and CDR2 is SYDVKM. Unmatched junction bases numbered 12, after V lost 2 bases and J lost 2 bases. The full variable domain, its missing parts supplied by reference TRBV28 and TRBJ2-7, is DVKVTQSSRYLVKRTGEKVFLECVQDMDHENMFWYRQDPGLGLRLIYFSYDVKMKEKGDIPEGYSVSREKKERFSLILESASTNQTSMYLCASSLAPPTSSPYEQYFGPGTRLTVT.

The chain employs TRBV6-5 and TRBJ1-2; perhaps TRBD1 as D (5 bases). The CDR3 covers 14 residues. V lost 6 bases, J lost 0 bases, and 11 bases lay in between. Germline values: CDR1 MNHEY, CDR2 SVGAGI. The DNA of the CDR3 is TGTGCCAGCAGCCCGACAGCTACTAACTATGGCTACACCTTC. Its translation is CASSPTATNYGYTF.

V gene TRBV30 combines with J gene TRBJ2-5; D is possibly TRBD1 (6 bases). This CDR3 has 13 residues. Germline loops: CDR1 GTSNPN, CDR2 SVGIG (reference sequence). Trimming cost V 0 bases and J 7 bases, with 12 bases left between them. CDR3 in amino acids: CAWSVEQGGTQYF. CDR3 nucleotide sequence: TGTGCCTGGAGTGTAGAACAGGGTGGGACCCAGTACTTC. Looking up the rest from reference TRBV30 and TRBJ2-5 gives the full variable domain: SQTIHQWPATLVQPVGSPLSLECTVEGTSNPNLYWYRQAAGRGLQLLFYSVGIGQISSEVPQNLSASRPQDRQFILSSKKLLLSDSGFYLCAWSVEQGGTQYFGPGTRLLVL.

In nucleotides, the CDR3 is TGTGCCAGCAGCAAAAAGGGACTAGCGGGACCAGCCTACGAGCAGTACGTC. As protein: CASSKKGLAGPAYEQYV. This rearrangement joins TRBV21-1 to TRBJ2-7; the table's D gene call, TRBD2, was not cross checked with the DNA. TRBV21-1 counts as a pseudogene. CDR3 size: 17 residues.

This chain connects TRBV27 to TRBJ2-7; 9 positions agree with TRBD1. The CDR3 has 16 amino acids. V shed 5 bases, J shed 4 bases, and the junction held 12 bases outside the gene matches. Per germline, CDR1 MNHEY and CDR2 SMNVEV (reference sequence). The DNA for the CDR3 is TGTGCCAGCAGTCCCCAACCCGACAGGGGGGGTTACGAGCAGTACTTC. Translating gives CASSPQPDRGGYEQYF.

CDR3 in amino acids: CASSHQGGNTEAFF. The CDR3 region has the DNA TGTGCCAGTAGTCATCAGGGTGGTAACACTGAAGCTTTCTTT. The chain couples TRBV19 to TRBJ1-1, with D tentatively TRBD1 (5 bases). Germline-derived CDR1 and CDR2 are LNHDA and SQIVND (reference sequence). The CDR3 totals 14 residues. Deletions cut 5 bases from V and 2 bases from J, with 12 bases between. Using reference TRBV19 and TRBJ1-1 for the parts outside the CDR3, the full variable domain is DGGITQSPKYLFRKEGQNVTLSCEQNLNHDAMYWYRQDPGQGLRLIYYSQIVNDFQKGDIAEGYSVSREKKESFPLTVTSAQKNPTAFYLCASSHQGGNTEAFFGQGTRLTVV.

This rearrangement joins TRBV11-2 to TRBJ2-5, with a weak D call TRBD2 (6 bases). The V end lost 5 bases, the J end lost 1 base, and 14 bases lay between the germline ends. Looked up from germline, CDR1 is SGHAT and CDR2 is FQNNGV. The CDR3 runs 15 residues. The CDR3 here is CASSPLGGTQETQYF. As DNA, the CDR3 is TGTGCCAGCAGCCCCTTAGGAGGGACCCAAGAGACCCAGTACTTC.

This clone has just one count. This chain uses TRBV6-2 or TRBV6-3 with TRBJ2-3; D call uncertain. Trimming shortened V by 5 bases and J by 6 bases, and 6 bases separated the two germline ends. CDR1 and CDR2 from the germline V gene are MNHEY and SVGEGT. This CDR3 is built from 11 residues. The CDR3 reads CASSLRDTQYF. The CDR3 DNA follows: TGTGCCAGCAGTCTCCGGGATACGCAGTATTTT.

The V gene is TRBV15, the J gene TRBJ2-1; D call uncertain. CDR3 size: 13 residues. CDR1 is LNHNV, CDR2 YYDKDF, per germline (reference sequence). V was shortened by 5 bases and J by 4 bases, with 9 bases between the two germline ends. The CDR3 DNA reads TGTGCCACCAGCGCAGGTTCGTACAATGAGCAGTTCTTC. Its translation: CATSAGSYNEQFF. The full variable domain, its missing parts supplied by reference TRBV15 and TRBJ2-1, is DAMVIQNPRYQVTQFGKPVTLSCSQTLNHNVMYWYQQKSSQAPKLLFHYYDKDFNNEADTPDNFQSRRPNTSFCFLDIRSPGLGDTAMYLCATSAGSYNEQFFGPGTRLTVL.

This chain connects TRBV2 to TRBJ2-3, with D possibly TRBD1 on 5 matching bases. The CDR3 is made up of 14 amino acids. Germline CDR1 SNHLY, CDR2 FYNNEI. The V and J ends lost 8 bases and 4 bases respectively, with 16 bases between them. CDR3 coding DNA: TGTGCCAGCTCTCTGGCGTGGGGCCCAGATACGCAGTATTTT. Translating it yields CASSLAWGPDTQYF.

The CDR3 DNA is TGCGCCAGCAGCCCAGAGAAACAATCATCGTTATACACTGAAGCTTTCTTT. Its protein is CASSPEKQSSLYTEAFF. The chain is built from TRBV4-1 and TRBJ1-1; no clear D. From germline, CDR1 is MGHRA and CDR2 YSYEKL. Between the trimmed V and J ends, which lost 4 bases and 3 bases, there was a span of 21 bases. CDR3 length: 17 residues.

The V call is TRBV9, the J call TRBJ2-1, with TRBD2 identical over 8 bases. Trimming cost V 0 bases and J 1 base; bases outside gene matches: 6. The CDR3 length is 17 residues. From germline, CDR1 is SGDLS and CDR2 YYNGEE. Here the CDR3 DNA reads TGTGCCAGCAGCGTAGGAGGTAGCGGGATATCCTACAATGAGCAGTTCTTC. It specifies CASSVGGSGISYNEQFF.

This chain joins TRBV19 and TRBJ2-7, with 14 bases matching TRBD2. The CDR3 spans 17 residues. Trimming at V came to 3 bases and at J to 2 bases, leaving 6 bases not matched to a gene. Germline CDR1 and CDR2: LNHDA and SQIVND (reference sequence). CDR3 nucleotides: TGTGCCAGTAGTATCGGGACTAGCGGGAGTGGGGCCTACGAGCAGTACTTC. Amino acid sequence: CASSIGTSGSGAYEQYF.